This T cell receptor beta chain was recorded in a study of blood T cell repertoires in COVID-19. Overall study: From the United States, Italy and Spain came samples of acute and convalescent COVID-19. PBMCs, B-cell-depleted T cells, or T cells provided the cDNA or gDNA that made up the material.

V gave up 5 bases and J gave up 14 bases, with 19 bases separating them. CDR1 MNHEY and CDR2 SVGAGI come from the germline V gene. The CDR3 totals 14 residues. Grouping used clinical history reported by participants in a survey and questionnaire. The recovered donors of Cohort 3 showed two negative PCRs, clearance, or symptom resolution. Clones were sequenced by immunoSEQ multiplex PCR, and TCRdb holds only the in-frame ones, with some missing. The sample yields 350,000 to 400,000 clones, roughly nine tenths seen once. The sequenced material came from PBMCs or T cells enriched from blood (not recorded which). This chain uses TRBV6-5 with TRBJ1-6; D remains unclear. The sequence was obtained from a man between 18 and 29 years old who had recovered from COVID-19. CDR3 coding DNA: TGTGCCAGCAGTCCCCGAGGAGGAACCGGAGCCCTCCACTTT. The encoded protein is CASSPRGGTGALHF.